This section outlines one T cell receptor (beta chain) sequence together with its context. Its antigen remains undetermined. No base quality information exists; no much larger clone differs at one position. V gives up 4 bases and J gives up 5 bases, and the segment between their germline ends measures 13 bases. The CDR3, from cysteine to phenylalanine, totals 14 residues. Of the read, only the CDR3 DNA is kept; its 42 bases are in frame from base 1. Based on the germline V gene, the CDR1 and CDR2 sequences are MDHEN and SYDVKM. This specimen belongs to a study of blood T cell repertoires in COVID-19 (dated by TCRdb to 2020 to 2022). With regard to the full study: Samples from collaborators originated in the United States, Italy and Spain and spanned both the acute and convalescent phases of COVID-19. The prospective study material was composed of cDNA or gDNA derived from T cells, B-cell-depleted T cells, or PBMCs. Subjects who had been exposed to COVID-19, were actively infected with it, or had recovered from it provided the deeply sampled blood TCRbeta repertoires that made up the dataset. The repertoires were released in a freely available public database intended as a resource for research on the immune response to SARS-CoV-2. Samples were obtained from the ongoing ImmuneRACE study (first 160 participants) and from 1,200 or so subjects provided by 6 global collaborators. A de-identified subject ID, COVID-19 status, age in years and sex were almost always included in the sample metadata. Where available, HLA class I and class II types were taken from metadata supplied by the sample provider and were not determined by assay-based typing.

The immunoSEQ Assay, a bias-controlled multiplex PCR, was used to amplify TCRbeta CDR3 regions from genomic DNA. For the original study's pipeline: Within the assay, amplification of reference gene primers was used to estimate how many nucleated cells each sample contained. To quantify the absolute abundance of each unique TCRbeta CDR3 rearrangement, sequence reads were collapsed and filtered. For each sample, productive Simpson clonality was calculated as the square root of Simpson's diversity index across productive rearrangements. Held by TCRdb, this immuneACCESS table contains in-frame sequences only and omits some clones. Under half of the omission traces to an unresolved V gene where checked; the cause of the rest is unknown. Clone size and V and J calls were adopted from that table, with D and trimming inferred from the DNA. The sample includes about 170,000 clones, with roughly 83% observed a single time. 3.5% to 5% of the sample lies in the top ten.

On the study overall, not on this receptor specifically: The amount of clinical and demographic metadata varied by source and participant and was provided uncurated.

In the prospective study, participants were about 18 to 95 years old, resided in fewer than 25 geographic areas of the United States, and were enrolled through a virtual design. In the prospective study, cohorts were assigned on the basis of participant-reported clinical history obtained from a screening survey and a study questionnaire. Recovered participants in ImmuneRACE Cohort 3 were defined by two consecutive negative NP/OP PCR tests, clearance by a healthcare professional, or resolution of symptoms. In the prospective study, mobile phlebotomists collected whole blood, serum and a nasopharyngeal or oropharyngeal swab from each participant. Prospective study participants could optionally give additional blood draws and questionnaires over an approximately 2-month period. Before DNA extraction, blood samples from the prospective study were shipped at room temperature or frozen.

This receptor chain uses TRBV28 and TRBJ2-3; there is no confident call for the D gene. Sequenced sample: PBMCs or T cells enriched from blood (not recorded which). The clonotype was recovered from a woman in her forties or fifties who had recovered from COVID-19. The CDR3 protein sequence reads: CASSSPSRGDTQYF. In nucleotides, the sequence is TGTGCCAGCAGTTCCCCGTCTCGCGGAGATACGCAGTATTTT.